These 9 T cell receptor beta chains share one sample of origin, sequenced in a study of blood T cells in healthy people across ages. A second PCR of roughly 7 to 11 cycles used a sample-barcoded 5' primer and a J-beta primer mix. TCRdb redid the calling of the 5' RACE reads with MiXCR, one entry per CDR3 protein. The sample shows hundreds of thousands of distinct CDR3 sequences, roughly 44% of them seen only once. Specimen: blood. Receptors originate from a woman aged 55-75 years in good health.

The CDR3 protein is CATSVVAIGANVLTF. In DNA form, the CDR3 reads TGTGCCACCAGTGTTGTCGCCATTGGGGCCAACGTCCTGACTTTC. V usage is TRBV24-1 and J usage is TRBJ2-6; D is unclear. The V gene's germline CDR1 is KGHDR and CDR2 SFDVKD. The CDR3 has 15 residues. The ends were cut back, 5 bases at V and 3 bases at J, with 10 bases in the middle.

The chain has TRBV20-1 and TRBJ1-5, with a weak D call TRBD1 (6 bases). Trimming took off 3 bases at V and 11 bases at J, with 14 bases between the two ends. The CDR3 contains 12 residues. Germline V gene data show CDR1 as DFQATT and CDR2 as SNEGSKA (reference sequence). The CDR3 DNA is TGCAGTGCTAGCTCAGGGGCGGCGGCCCAGCATTTT. Translating it yields CSASSGAAAQHF.

The chain combines TRBV10-3 with TRBJ2-4; TRBD2 matches 10 bases. The germline gives CDR1 ENHRY, CDR2 SYGVKD. V lost 4 bases to trimming and J lost 13 bases; unmatched junction nucleotides: 16. The CDR3 is made up of 16 amino acids. The CDR3 region is CAISVGSGRTTYAQYF. The CDR3 nucleotides are TGTGCCATCAGTGTGGGTAGCGGGAGGACGACCTACGCGCAGTACTTC.

This clonotype turned up a few times. The chain has TRBV29-1 and TRBJ2-5, with D possibly being TRBD1 (5 bases). The CDR3 has 15 residues. Germline V gene lookup returns CDR1 SQVTM and CDR2 ANQGSEA. V lost 3 bases to trimming and J lost 11 bases, with 25 bases between them. The CDR3 DNA reads as TGCAGCGTTGACGAGGCAGGGATAAAATTGAATGAGCAGTACTTC. It translates to CSVDEAGIKLNEQYF.

This clonotype occurred a few times. The chain couples TRBV7-2 to TRBJ2-1; D is ambiguous. This CDR3 contains 15 residues. Deletions cut 1 base from V and 4 bases from J, with 11 bases between. In germline, CDR1 is SGHTA, CDR2 FQGNSA. CDR3 region: CASSLEGQMYNEQFF. The CDR3 DNA follows: TGTGCCAGCAGCTTAGAGGGTCAAATGTACAATGAGCAGTTCTTC.

This clonotype was counted many times. V gene TRBV7-2 combines with J gene TRBJ2-1; the match to TRBD2 covers 7 bases. This CDR3 has 15 residues. In germline, CDR1 is SGHTA, CDR2 FQGNSA. Germline trimming cut 1 base from V and 6 bases from J; bases unmatched to any gene: 6. The CDR3 bases are TGTGCCAGCAGCTTAGGACTAGCACATGGCAATGAGCAGTTCTTC. This sequence encodes CASSLGLAHGNEQFF.

Worth noting for this clonotype: This may arise from a read error, as a much more abundant clone is one base away. The chain employs TRBV11-2 and TRBJ2-1; 8 bases match TRBD2. This CDR3 region has 16 residues. In germline, CDR1 is SGHAT, CDR2 FQNNGV. V lost 3 bases and J lost 3; bases outside the gene matches: 7. For the CDR3, the DNA is TGTGCCAGCAGCTTCCGACTAGCGAGAGTCTACAATGAGCAGTTCTTC. As protein: CASSFRLARVYNEQFF.

The rearrangement joins TRBV6-2 or TRBV6-3 to TRBJ2-1; 8 bases are a match to TRBD2. Germline V lookup: CDR1 MNHEY, CDR2 SVGEGT. After removal of 2 bases from V and 9 bases from J, the junction contained 15 bases not matched to a gene. The CDR3 is made up of 17 amino acids. CDR3 amino acids: CASSYALGSGSHSEQFF. The CDR3, as DNA: TGTGCCAGCAGTTACGCCCTGGGGAGCGGGAGTCACAGTGAGCAGTTCTTC.

The chain combines TRBV6-5 with TRBJ1-1; D call uncertain. This CDR3 spans 12 amino acids. Germline assignment: CDR1 MNHEY and CDR2 SVGAGI. The germline V and J ends were trimmed by 7 bases and 1 base, with 7 bases remaining between them. Here the CDR3 reads CASNSPNTEAFF. Here the CDR3 DNA reads TGTGCCAGCAACTCACCGAACACTGAAGCTTTCTTT.